This TCR beta chain was sequenced for a study of T cells after yellow fever vaccination (dated by TCRdb to between 2018 and 2020). Regarding the complete study: Libraries from fractions with low cell numbers were prepared with the SMART-Seq v4 Ultra Low Input RNA kit. To follow T-cell clones before and after primary and booster YFV17D yellow fever vaccination, bulk TCR alpha and beta repertoires were sequenced over time. Two healthy male donors, one aged 18 to 30 and one aged 30 to 39 years, were included in the cohort. Blood was drawn at multiple timepoints before and after primary and secondary immunization, with bulk PBMC replicates and cell subsets isolated. Paper-wide results and their limitations: The secondary T-cell response was found to be weaker but faster than the primary response, with a peak reached on day 5 rather than on day 15. A small fraction of clonotypes showed up in both the CD4 and CD8 compartments, probably as a result of convergent recombination. Because the study included only a couple of donors, the extent to which the findings can be generalized is limited. Computational filtering was needed because FACS-sorted repertoires could contain abundant contaminating clonotypes from the bulk population. Most clones expanded after primary vaccination were re-detected after the booster (around 96% of CD4 and approximately 88% of CD8), suggesting broad memory maintenance.

Interpreted using the paper, the treatment or condition label stands for: live attenuated yellow fever vaccine strain. At every blood-draw timepoint, two biological replicates of bulk PBMCs were collected. A standard Ficoll-Paque protocol was used to isolate PBMCs from peripheral blood. RNA was extracted with TriZol from bulk PBMCs, CD4 and CD8 fractions, and dextramer-positive and dextramer-negative fractions. As to this clonotype: This clone's antigen is unknown. At one end the junction does not follow the germline gene, possibly because of a read error.

Sequencing was performed on an Illumina NovaSeq 6000. Synthesis of TCR cDNA relied on 5'RACE template switching, a step that introduced a universal primer site along with unique molecular identifiers. cDNA synthesis was primed from both the TCR alpha and TCR beta constant segments. Library amplification used two PCR steps, and the second PCR step added sample barcodes and sequencing adapters. Libraries were sequenced on Illumina HiSeq 2500 (2x100 bp) or NovaSeq (2x150 bp). As for the authors' bioinformatics: Reads were demultiplexed and collapsed into UMI consensus sequences with MIGEC, and V(D)J alignment was performed with MiXCR. Vaccine-responding clonotypes were identified with edgeR using replicate PBMC samples, with FDR below 0.01 and a log2 fold change above 5 up to day 15 being required. Each bulk clonotype received a CD4 or CD8 identity based on whether the sequenced CD4 or CD8 repertoire contained that clonotype at higher abundance. Clones were called with MiXCR by TCRdb after fastp trimmed the public reads at Q25, and only in-frame beta chains were retained. A single entry per CDR3 protein holds the most common genes and DNA from its merged rows. In this record, the V and J calls reflect TCRdb's handling and not the investigators' own analysis. In this sample the table shows over 250,000 distinct CDR3 sequences, 4.1% of which occur a single time. Around 23% of the sample rests with the top ten.

Sample: PBMCs, taken 5 days after the yellow fever booster vaccination. The sequence came from a man aged 18 to 30 who received the YFV17D yellow fever vaccine.

The CDR3: CARSQASGGGDTQYF. The DNA sequence is given as TGCGCCCGCAGCCAGGCTAGCGGTGGAGGAGATACGCAGTATTTT. The rearranged segments are TRBV4-3 and TRBJ2-3; 7 central nucleotides agree with TRBD2. CDR1 LGHNA and CDR2 YSLEER were looked up in the germline V gene. The CDR3 runs 15 amino acids, cysteine and phenylalanine included. Only CDR3 DNA is held: 45 bases, read in frame from base 1.